This T cell receptor (beta chain) appears in the sequencing data of a study of blood T cells in healthy people across ages. Through a sample-barcoded 5' primer and a J-beta primer mix, a second PCR was run for about 6 to 12 cycles. TCRdb passed the 5' RACE reads through MiXCR, listing each CDR3 protein once. The table shows 800,000 to 1,300,000 distinct CDR3 sequences, with approximately 25% occurring only once. The data also belong to a second study, concerning T cells of mothers and their children. As that study records: The donors comprised more than 5 children and their three healthy Caucasian mothers.

The origin of this receptor is a girl aged 2-10 years in good health. The sample comprised blood.

The CDR3 DNA sequence: TGTGCCAGCAGTTTATCTATAATACTGCAAGAGACCCAGTACTTC. This translates into CASSLSIILQETQYF. V gene TRBV27 combines with J gene TRBJ2-5; no clear D gene. Trimming stripped 0 bases from V and 2 bases from J, with 10 bases between. From germline, CDR1 is MNHEY and CDR2 SMNVEV (reference sequence). This CDR3 has 15 residues.